This T cell receptor (beta chain) was sequenced during a study of blood T cell repertoires in COVID-19. Looking at the study overall: The study drew acute and convalescent COVID-19 samples from the United States, Italy and Spain.

The trim removed 4 bases at V and 6 bases at J, leaving 5 bases unmatched. The CDR3 spans 14 residues. Per the germline V gene, CDR1 is PRHDT and CDR2 is FYEKMQ (reference sequence). During active infection, Seattle patients enrolled and were then monitored through disease. Per the original methods: Quantification of nucleated cells was approximated via reference gene primer amplification. Sequencing was performed with immunoSEQ multiplex PCR; in TCRdb, only in-frame clones are kept and a portion is missing. V and J calls plus clone size are reproduced from that table; the DNA served to infer D and trimming. The table includes roughly 570,000 clones, roughly nine tenths detected once.

Source material: peripheral blood. The chain joins TRBV13 to TRBJ1-2, with 10 nucleotides matching TRBD1. The TCR sequence derives from a woman between 45 and 65 years old with COVID-19, enrolled during active disease. The CDR3 sequence: CASSSGTGVDGYTF. CDR3 nucleotide sequence: TGTGCCAGCAGCTCCGGGACAGGGGTTGATGGCTACACCTTC.